The clone carrying this T cell receptor (beta chain) was seen many times. Its antigen is not identified. Attachment of unique molecular identifiers to individual cDNA molecules was performed. TCRdb re-derived calls from the 5' RACE reads in MiXCR, one entry per CDR3 protein. The sample lists around 52,000 distinct CDR3 sequences, roughly 12% occurring once. The CDR3 extends over 14 amino acids. V shed 5 bases, J shed 5 bases, and the junction held 5 bases outside the gene matches. Germline CDR1 and CDR2: SGHAT and FQNNGV. This record belongs to a study of early T cells in non-severe SARS-CoV-2 infection. Study-level information: It was bulk RNA from unsorted whole blood that was sequenced, and the chains were unpaired. The study, taken as a whole, reports: Comparison of clonotypes with VDJdb favored anti-spike CD8 responses while missing private and CD4 specificities.

This clonotype originated in an adult who was a healthcare worker with PCR-confirmed SARS-CoV-2 infection or an uninfected control (not recorded which). The rearrangement joins TRBV11-2 to TRBJ2-2, with TRBD1 matching 7 bases. Specimen: whole blood. CDR3 DNA: TGTGCCAGCAGCCGCCGGGACAGAACCGGGGAGCTGTTTTTT. It translates to CASSRRDRTGELFF.